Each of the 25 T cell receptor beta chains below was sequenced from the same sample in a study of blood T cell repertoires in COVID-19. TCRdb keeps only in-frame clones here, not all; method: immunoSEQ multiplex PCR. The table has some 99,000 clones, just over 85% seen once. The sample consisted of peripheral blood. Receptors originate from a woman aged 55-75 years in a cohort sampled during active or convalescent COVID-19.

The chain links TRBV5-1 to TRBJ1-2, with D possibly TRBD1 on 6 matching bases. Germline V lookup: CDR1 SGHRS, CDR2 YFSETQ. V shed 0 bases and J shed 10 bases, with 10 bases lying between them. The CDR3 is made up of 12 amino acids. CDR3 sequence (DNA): TGCGCCAGCAGCTTGGGACAGGCGGACTACACCTTC. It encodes CASSLGQADYTF.

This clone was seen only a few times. The CDR3 loop is CASSYGSGVRLFF. In DNA, the CDR3 is TGTGCCAGCAGTTACGGTTCGGGGGTCCGACTGTTTTTT. V gene TRBV6-5 combines with J gene TRBJ1-4; the D gene is possibly TRBD1 (5 bases). V was shortened by 2 bases and J by 13 bases, with 14 bases between the two germline ends. CDR1 is MNHEY, CDR2 SVGAGI, per germline. The CDR3 loop spans 13 amino acids.

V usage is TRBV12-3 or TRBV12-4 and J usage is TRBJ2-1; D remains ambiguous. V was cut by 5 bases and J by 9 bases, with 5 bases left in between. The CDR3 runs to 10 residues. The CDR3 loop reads CASSTFEQFF. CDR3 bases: TGTGCCAGCAGTACATTTGAGCAGTTCTTC.

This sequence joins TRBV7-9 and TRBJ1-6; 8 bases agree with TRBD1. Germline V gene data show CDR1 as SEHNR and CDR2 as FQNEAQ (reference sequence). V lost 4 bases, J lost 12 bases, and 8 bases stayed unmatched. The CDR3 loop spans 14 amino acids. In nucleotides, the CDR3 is TGTGCCAGCAGCTCTGGACAGGGCGAGATACCCCTCCACTTT. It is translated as CASSSGQGEIPLHF.

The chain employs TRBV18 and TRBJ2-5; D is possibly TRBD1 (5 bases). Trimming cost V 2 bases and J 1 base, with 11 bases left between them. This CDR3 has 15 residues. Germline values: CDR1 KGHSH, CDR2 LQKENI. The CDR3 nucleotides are TGTGCCAGCTCACCAAACAGGTTTCTCCAAGAGACCCAGTACTTC. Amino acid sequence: CASSPNRFLQETQYF.

The CDR3 loop reads CASSQVISSGNEQFF. The CDR3 DNA is TGTGCCAGCAGCCAAGTTATCTCCAGCGGTAATGAGCAGTTCTTC. The V call is TRBV3-1 (or the pseudogene TRBV3-2), the J call TRBJ2-1; possibly TRBD2 for D (5 bases). Germline V lookup: CDR1 LGHDT, CDR2 YNNKEL (reference sequence). Trimming took 1 base from V and 7 from J, leaving 14 bases between them. This CDR3 spans 15 amino acids.

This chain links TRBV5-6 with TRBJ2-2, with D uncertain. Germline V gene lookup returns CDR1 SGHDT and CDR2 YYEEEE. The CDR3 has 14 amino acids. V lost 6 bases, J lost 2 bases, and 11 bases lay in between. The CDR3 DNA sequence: TGTGCCAGCACCTCCGCTCTAAACACCGGGGAGCTGTTTTTT. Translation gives CASTSALNTGELFF.

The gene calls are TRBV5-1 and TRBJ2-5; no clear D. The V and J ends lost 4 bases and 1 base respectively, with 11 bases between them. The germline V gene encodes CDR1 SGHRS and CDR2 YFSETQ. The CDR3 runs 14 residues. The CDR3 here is CASSRSGPQETQYF. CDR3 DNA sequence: TGCGCCAGCAGCCGTTCAGGTCCCCAAGAGACCCAGTACTTC.

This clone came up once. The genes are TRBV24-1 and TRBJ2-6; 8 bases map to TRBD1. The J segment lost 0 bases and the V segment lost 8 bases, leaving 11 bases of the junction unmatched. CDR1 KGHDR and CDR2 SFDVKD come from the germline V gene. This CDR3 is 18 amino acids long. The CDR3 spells CATMPNGQGFSGANVLTF. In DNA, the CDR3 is TGTGCCACCATGCCAAATGGACAGGGTTTCTCTGGGGCCAACGTCCTGACTTTC.

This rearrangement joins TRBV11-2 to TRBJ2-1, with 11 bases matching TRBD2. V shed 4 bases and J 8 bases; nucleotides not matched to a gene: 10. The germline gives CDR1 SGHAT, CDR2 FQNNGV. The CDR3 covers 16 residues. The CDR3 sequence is CASSSQVVAGGDEQFF. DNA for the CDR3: TGTGCCAGCAGCTCCCAGGTGGTAGCGGGGGGGGATGAGCAGTTCTTC.

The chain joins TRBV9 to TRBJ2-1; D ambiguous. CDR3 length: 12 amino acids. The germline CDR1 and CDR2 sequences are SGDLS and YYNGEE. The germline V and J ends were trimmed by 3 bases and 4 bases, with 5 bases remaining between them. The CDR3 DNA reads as TGTGCCAGCAGCGACCTATACAATGAGCAGTTCTTC. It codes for CASSDLYNEQFF. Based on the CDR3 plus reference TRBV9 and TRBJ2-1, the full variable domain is DSGVTQTPKHLITATGQRVTLRCSPRSGDLSVYWYQQSLDQGLQFLIQYYNGEERAKGNILERFSAQQFPDLHSELNLSSLELGDSALYFCASSDLYNEQFFGPGTRLTVL.

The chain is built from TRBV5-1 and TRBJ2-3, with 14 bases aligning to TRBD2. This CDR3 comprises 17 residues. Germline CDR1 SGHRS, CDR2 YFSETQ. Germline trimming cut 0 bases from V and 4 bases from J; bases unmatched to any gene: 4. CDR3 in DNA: TGCGCCAGCAGCTTGGCATGGACTAGCGGGGGGTCAGATACGCAGTATTTT. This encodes CASSLAWTSGGSDTQYF.

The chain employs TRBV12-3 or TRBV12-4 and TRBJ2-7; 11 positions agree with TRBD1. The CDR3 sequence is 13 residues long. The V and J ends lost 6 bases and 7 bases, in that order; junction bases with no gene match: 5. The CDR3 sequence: CASRGQGAGEQYF. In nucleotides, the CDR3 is TGTGCCAGCAGAGGACAGGGGGCGGGGGAGCAGTACTTC.

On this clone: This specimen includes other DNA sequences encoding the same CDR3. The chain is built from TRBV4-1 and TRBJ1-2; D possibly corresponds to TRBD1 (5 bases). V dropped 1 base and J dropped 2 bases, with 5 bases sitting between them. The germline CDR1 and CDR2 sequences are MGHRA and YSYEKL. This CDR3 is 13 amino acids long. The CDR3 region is CASSQGQNYGYTF. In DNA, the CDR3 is TGCGCCAGCAGCCAAGGACAGAACTATGGCTACACCTTC.

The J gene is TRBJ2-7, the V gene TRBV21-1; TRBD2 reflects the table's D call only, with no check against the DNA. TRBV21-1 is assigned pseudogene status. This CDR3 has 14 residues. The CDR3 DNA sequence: TGTGCCAGCAGGGCCGGGACTAGCGGGAACGAGCAGTACTTC. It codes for CASRAGTSGNEQYF.

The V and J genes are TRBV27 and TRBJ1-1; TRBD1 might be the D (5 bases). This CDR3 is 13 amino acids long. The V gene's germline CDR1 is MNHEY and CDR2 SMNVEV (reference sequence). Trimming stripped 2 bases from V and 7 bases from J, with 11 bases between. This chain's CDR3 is CASSLMGRGEAFF. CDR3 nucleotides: TGTGCCAGCAGTTTAATGGGGCGGGGTGAAGCTTTCTTT.

The chain's CDR3 is CAKSPGLAGGNPTYNEQFF. CDR3 nucleotides: TGTGCCAAATCCCCGGGACTAGCGGGGGGGAATCCTACCTACAATGAGCAGTTCTTC. J is TRBJ2-1 and V is TRBV21-1; the table's TRBD2 call for D was not verified on the DNA. TRBV21-1 is a documented pseudogene. The CDR3 extends over 19 amino acids.

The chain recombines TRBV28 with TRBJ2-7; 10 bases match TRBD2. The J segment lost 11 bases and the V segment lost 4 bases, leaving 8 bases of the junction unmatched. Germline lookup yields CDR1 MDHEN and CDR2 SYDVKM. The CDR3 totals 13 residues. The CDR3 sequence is CASSWGLAGEEYF. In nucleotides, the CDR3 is TGTGCCAGCAGTTGGGGCCTAGCGGGAGAGGAGTACTTC. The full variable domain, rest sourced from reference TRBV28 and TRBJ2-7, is DVKVTQSSRYLVKRTGEKVFLECVQDMDHENMFWYRQDPGLGLRLIYFSYDVKMKEKGDIPEGYSVSREKKERFSLILESASTNQTSMYLCASSWGLAGEEYFGPGTRLTVT.

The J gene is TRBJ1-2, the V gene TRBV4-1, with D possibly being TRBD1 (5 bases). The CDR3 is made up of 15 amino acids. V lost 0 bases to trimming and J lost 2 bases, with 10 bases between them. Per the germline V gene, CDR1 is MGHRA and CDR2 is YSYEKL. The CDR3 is CASSQDGGGNYGYTF. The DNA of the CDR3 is TGCGCCAGCAGCCAAGATGGGGGAGGGAACTATGGCTACACCTTC.

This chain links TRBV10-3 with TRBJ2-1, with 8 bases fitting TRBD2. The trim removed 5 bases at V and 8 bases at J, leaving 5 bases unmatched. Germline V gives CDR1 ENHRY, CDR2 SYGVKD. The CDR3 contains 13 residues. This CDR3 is CAISRGGWDEQFF. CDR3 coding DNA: TGTGCCATCAGTCGGGGGGGCTGGGATGAGCAGTTCTTC.

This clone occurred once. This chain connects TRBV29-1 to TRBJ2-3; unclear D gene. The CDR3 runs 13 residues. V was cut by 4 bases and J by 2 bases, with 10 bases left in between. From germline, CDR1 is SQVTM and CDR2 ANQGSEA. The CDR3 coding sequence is TGCAGCGTTGTCCCCGCGGTCACAGATACGCAGTATTTT. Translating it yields CSVVPAVTDTQYF.

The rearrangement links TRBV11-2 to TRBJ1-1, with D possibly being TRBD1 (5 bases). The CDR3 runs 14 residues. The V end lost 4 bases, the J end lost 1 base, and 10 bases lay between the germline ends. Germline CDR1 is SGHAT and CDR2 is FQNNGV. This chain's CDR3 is CASSSRGRNTEAFF. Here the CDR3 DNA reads TGTGCCAGCAGCTCAAGGGGCCGGAACACTGAAGCTTTCTTT.

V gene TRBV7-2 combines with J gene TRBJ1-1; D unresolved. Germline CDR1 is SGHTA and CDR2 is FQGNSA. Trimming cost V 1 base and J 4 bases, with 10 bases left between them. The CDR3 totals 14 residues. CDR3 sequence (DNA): TGTGCCAGCAGCTTAGGCTGGTACGGCACTGAAGCTTTCTTT. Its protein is CASSLGWYGTEAFF. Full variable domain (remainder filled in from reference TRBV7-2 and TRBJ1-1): GAGVSQSPSNKVTEKGKDVELRCDPISGHTALYWYRQSLGQGLEFLIYFQGNSAPDKSGLPSDRFSAERTGGSVSTLTIQRTQQEDSAVYLCASSLGWYGTEAFFGQGTRLTVV.

As DNA, the CDR3 is TGTGCCAGTACCACCGGCGGCACCGGGGAGCTGTTTTTT. The encoded protein is CASTTGGTGELFF. The genes are TRBV19 and TRBJ2-2; D gene uncertain. The CDR3 has 13 amino acids. The germline V gene encodes CDR1 LNHDA and CDR2 SQIVND (reference sequence). Trimming shortened V by 7 bases and J by 4 bases, and 10 bases separated the two germline ends.

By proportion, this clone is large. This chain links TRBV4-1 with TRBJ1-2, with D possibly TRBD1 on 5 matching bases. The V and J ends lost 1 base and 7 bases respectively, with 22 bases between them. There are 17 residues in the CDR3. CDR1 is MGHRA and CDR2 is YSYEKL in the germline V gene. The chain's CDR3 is CASSQARGTPVHGGYTF. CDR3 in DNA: TGCGCCAGCAGCCAAGCCCGCGGGACCCCCGTACATGGTGGCTACACCTTC.